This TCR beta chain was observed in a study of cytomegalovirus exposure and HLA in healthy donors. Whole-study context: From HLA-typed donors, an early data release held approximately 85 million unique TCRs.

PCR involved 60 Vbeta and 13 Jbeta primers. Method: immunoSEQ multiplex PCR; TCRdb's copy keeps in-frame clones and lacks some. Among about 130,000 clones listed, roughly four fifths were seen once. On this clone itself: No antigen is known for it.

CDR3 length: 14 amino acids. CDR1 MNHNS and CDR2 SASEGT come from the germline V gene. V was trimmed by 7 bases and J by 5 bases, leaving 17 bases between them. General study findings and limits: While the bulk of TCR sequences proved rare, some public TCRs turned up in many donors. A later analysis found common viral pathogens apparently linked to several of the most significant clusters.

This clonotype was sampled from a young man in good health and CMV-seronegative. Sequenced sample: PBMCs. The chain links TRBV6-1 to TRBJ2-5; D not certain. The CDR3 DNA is TGTGCCAGCACCCCCCAGTCACCTCAGGAGACCCAGTACTTC. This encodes CASTPQSPQETQYF.